The subject of this entry is one T cell receptor (beta chain). This sample was included in a study of radiotherapy plus CTLA-4 blockade in lung cancer. TCRdb's table, derived via immunoSEQ multiplex PCR, lists solely in-frame clones and lacks some. The table has approximately 94,000 clones, roughly four fifths seen once; the top ten hold about a quarter. V lost 5 bases and J lost 4; bases outside the gene matches: 5. Germline V CDR1 and CDR2: LNHNV, YYDKDF (reference sequence). The CDR3 sequence is 13 residues long. Here the sequenced sample was peripheral blood, taken from a patient treated with radiotherapy plus ipilimumab. This chain links TRBV15 with TRBJ2-7; 7 bases fit TRBD1. This receptor was identified in a human donor with non-small cell lung cancer that progressed on radiotherapy plus ipilimumab. The CDR3 is CATSPDRKYEQYF. For the CDR3, the DNA is TGTGCCACCAGCCCGGACAGGAAATACGAGCAGTACTTC.